Listed here are 25 T cell receptor beta chains from one sample, sequenced in a study of shared clonotypes between healthy human individuals (dated by TCRdb to about 2020). Library preparation employed the immunoSEQ multiplex PCR assay. TCRdb's version of the immuneACCESS table is confined to in-frame rearrangements and falls short of the full clone set. An unresolved V gene accounts for under half of the shortfall where checked; the remainder is of unknown origin. For this sample the table gives millions of clones, of which around 94% were detected only once. The top ten clones comprise roughly 0.15% of the sample. Input material: naive CD4+ T cells sorted from blood. In the paper's terms, the cell subset or site label means: CD45RA+ positively selected. These receptors originate from a man between 18 and 29 years old in good health.

The rearrangement links TRBV19 to TRBJ1-6; 8 bases line up with TRBD1. The CDR3 is 14 amino acids. With V trimmed by 3 bases and J by 10 bases, 5 bases remained unmatched. CDR1 is LNHDA and CDR2 is SQIVND in the germline V gene (reference sequence). The CDR3 DNA follows: TGTGCCAGTAGTATCGACAGGGGTGGCTCACCCCTCCACTTT. This encodes CASSIDRGGSPLHF.

The chain employs TRBV6-1 and TRBJ2-7, with D perhaps given as TRBD1 or TRBD2 (7 bases each). Germline loops: CDR1 MNHNS, CDR2 SASEGT. Trimming left V 5 bases short and J 4 bases short, with 18 bases between. The CDR3 runs to 15 residues. CDR3 loop: CASSPQGGRAYEQYF. Here the CDR3 DNA reads TGTGCCAGCAGTCCCCAGGGGGGGAGGGCATACGAGCAGTACTTC.

The J gene is TRBJ1-5, the V gene TRBV5-8; weak D call: TRBD1 (5 bases). Germline CDR1 and CDR2: SGHTS and YDEGEE. With 2 bases removed from V and 4 bases from J, the gap between germline ends came to 7 bases. The CDR3 is 13 residues long. The CDR3 spells CASSLQENQPQHF. CDR3 nucleotides: TGTGCCAGCAGCTTACAGGAGAATCAGCCCCAGCATTTT.

This clone was seen just once. The J gene is TRBJ2-1, the V gene TRBV27, with 9 bases matching TRBD1. Germline lookup yields CDR1 MNHEY and CDR2 SMNVEV (reference sequence). The CDR3 sequence is 13 residues long. J lost 6 bases, V lost 6 bases, and 3 bases had no gene match. CDR3 residues: CASRGQGSNEQFF. CDR3 in DNA: TGTGCCAGCAGGGGACAGGGAAGCAATGAGCAGTTCTTC.

The chain couples TRBV5-1 to TRBJ2-5; 11 bases are shared with TRBD1. With 1 base clipped from V and 5 bases from J, the junction kept 4 bases outside the gene matches. The CDR3 totals 15 residues. CDR1 and CDR2 (germline): SGHRS, YFSETQ. The CDR3: CASSLRGTGGETQYF. CDR3 bases: TGCGCCAGCAGCTTGCGCGGGACAGGGGGGGAGACCCAGTACTTC.

The chain combines TRBV28 with TRBJ2-7, with a tentative D call TRBD1 (5 bases). This CDR3 spans 12 amino acids. V was shortened by 7 bases and J by 5 bases, with 12 bases between the two germline ends. From germline, CDR1 is MDHEN and CDR2 SYDVKM. CDR3 sequence reads: CASNSGFNEQYF. The CDR3 region has the DNA TGTGCCAGCAATTCAGGGTTCAACGAGCAGTACTTC.

This chain links TRBV28 with TRBJ1-5; D not certain. V was pared by 5 bases and J by 9 bases, with 14 bases between. The length of the CDR3 is 13 residues. Looked up from germline, CDR1 is MDHEN and CDR2 is SYDVKM. The CDR3 coding sequence is TGTGCCAGCAGTCCGAGTTCAAATGGGCCCCAGCATTTT. Encoded protein: CASSPSSNGPQHF.

V gene TRBV28 combines with J gene TRBJ2-4; 7 nucleotides agree with TRBD1. There are 15 residues in the CDR3. Germline V lookup: CDR1 MDHEN, CDR2 SYDVKM. V lost 6 bases, J lost 3 bases, and 8 bases stayed unmatched. Written as DNA, the CDR3 is TGTGCCAGCAGACCGGACAGGTTGGGCAAAAACATTCAGTACTTC. It specifies CASRPDRLGKNIQYF.

The rearrangement joins TRBV5-1 to TRBJ2-5, with TRBD2 identical over 8 bases. V lost 4 bases and J lost 5; bases outside the gene matches: 10. This CDR3 region has 15 residues. The germline V gene has CDR1 SGHRS and CDR2 YFSETQ. The CDR3 here is CASSMGSGGGETQYF. DNA of the CDR3: TGCGCCAGCAGCATGGGGAGCGGGGGCGGTGAGACCCAGTACTTC.

The chain employs TRBV5-1 and TRBJ2-1, with D tentatively TRBD2 (6 bases). Germline CDR1 and CDR2: SGHRS and YFSETQ. The CDR3 is 15 residues long. V lost 4 bases, J lost 2 bases, and 13 bases lay in between. The CDR3 DNA is TGCGCCAGCAGCCCGGAGGGAGTTACCTACAATGAGCAGTTCTTC. Translating gives CASSPEGVTYNEQFF.

The V and J genes are TRBV9 and TRBJ2-5; 7 positions agree with TRBD1. This CDR3 contains 15 residues. V shed 5 bases, J shed 5 bases, and the junction held 12 bases outside the gene matches. CDR1 and CDR2 (germline): SGDLS, YYNGEE. The CDR3 DNA is TGTGCCAGCAGTCAGATTACAGGGGCGTGGGAGACCCAGTACTTC. Translating it yields CASSQITGAWETQYF.

The chain employs TRBV9 and TRBJ1-4; the D is unclear. This CDR3 region has 15 residues. Germline CDR1 reads SGDLS; CDR2 reads YYNGEE. Trimming shortened V by 3 bases and J by 4 bases, and 13 bases separated the two germline ends. The CDR3 loop is CASSDRGGFNEKLFF. CDR3 coding DNA: TGTGCCAGCAGCGACCGGGGAGGTTTTAATGAAAAACTGTTTTTT.

This chain joins TRBV4-1 and TRBJ2-1; D is possibly TRBD1 (8 bases). The length of the CDR3 is 15 residues. V lost 1 base, J lost 9 bases, and 16 bases lay in between. Germline lookup yields CDR1 MGHRA and CDR2 YSYEKL. As DNA, the CDR3 is TGCGCCAGCAGCCAAGGGGTAACAGGGGGGGGTGAGCAGTTCTTC. Translated: CASSQGVTGGGEQFF.

The chain carries TRBV11-2 and TRBJ2-3; D not resolved. Trimming removed 3 bases at V and 3 bases at J, with 7 bases between. This CDR3 has 13 amino acids. Germline assignment: CDR1 SGHAT and CDR2 FQNNGV. The CDR3 DNA reads TGTGCCAGCAGCTTCAGCAGAACAGATACGCAGTATTTT. It is translated as CASSFSRTDTQYF.

This clone was detected a few times. This sequence joins TRBV5-4 and TRBJ1-6; D is ambiguous. The V end was cut by 0 bases, the J end by 7 bases, with 11 bases between. This CDR3 is built from 15 residues. Per the germline V gene, CDR1 is SGHNT and CDR2 is YYREEE (reference sequence). DNA for the CDR3: TGTGCCAGCAGCTTGGCCACAGCCGTCAATTCACCCCTCCACTTT. Its protein product is CASSLATAVNSPLHF.

The gene calls are TRBV29-1 and TRBJ2-4; 8 bases agree with TRBD1. CDR1 is SQVTM and CDR2 is ANQGSEA in the germline V gene. The CDR3 has 14 amino acids. Trimming removed 1 base from V and 8 bases from J; junction bases left unmatched: 7. The DNA for the CDR3 is TGCAGCGTTGAAGTATCAGGGGGCAGTTACATTCAGTACTTC. Translating gives CSVEVSGGSYIQYF.

Of note for this clone: Other DNA sequences in the sample encode the same CDR3. V usage is TRBV18 and J usage is TRBJ1-1; weak D call: TRBD1 (5 bases). Per germline, CDR1 KGHSH and CDR2 LQKENI. The CDR3 covers 14 residues. Trimming cost V 0 bases and J 3 bases, with 8 bases left between them. The CDR3 sequence is CASSPPRGDTEAFF. The CDR3 nucleotides are TGTGCCAGCTCACCACCGAGAGGGGACACTGAAGCTTTCTTT.

The rearrangement links TRBV29-1 to TRBJ1-1, with D possibly matching TRBD1 (6 bases). Germline V gene data show CDR1 as SQVTM and CDR2 as ANQGSEA. The CDR3 length is 13 residues. Trimming shortened V by 7 bases and J by 6 bases, and 18 bases separated the two germline ends. CDR3 amino acids: CSAAPGQSSEAFF. The DNA for the CDR3 is TGCAGCGCAGCGCCGGGACAATCCTCTGAAGCTTTCTTT.

Comment on this clone: Other DNA variants within this sample encode the same CDR3. V is TRBV9 and J is TRBJ1-2; D is undetermined. Trimming shortened V by 4 bases and J by 5 bases, and 9 bases separated the two germline ends. The CDR3 contains 12 residues. CDR1 is SGDLS, CDR2 YYNGEE, per germline. CDR3 coding DNA: TGTGCCAGCAGCCCATCAGATTATGGCTACACCTTC. Translating it yields CASSPSDYGYTF.

The rearrangement joins TRBV11-2 to TRBJ1-2; D is uncertain. Per germline, CDR1 SGHAT and CDR2 FQNNGV. Between the trimmed V and J ends, which lost 2 bases and 4 bases, there was a span of 14 bases. The CDR3 runs to 15 residues. CDR3 coding DNA: TGTGCCAGCAGCTTAAATGGGGTGGGTGTCTATGGCTACACCTTC. Protein product: CASSLNGVGVYGYTF.

In nucleotides, the CDR3 is TGTGCCAGTAGTATAGAGGTTTCCGGCTACACCTTC. Encoded protein: CASSIEVSGYTF. V and J are TRBV19 and TRBJ1-2; D gene unclear. This CDR3 has 12 residues. The germline gives CDR1 LNHDA, CDR2 SQIVND (reference sequence). V lost 0 bases, J lost 8 bases, and 7 bases lay in between.

This chain links TRBV7-2 with TRBJ2-3; D is undetermined. The CDR3 has 14 residues. V lost 5 bases to trimming and J lost 0 bases, with 9 bases between them. The germline V gene encodes CDR1 SGHTA and CDR2 FQGNSA. CDR3: CASSAPWSTDTQYF. In DNA, the CDR3 is TGTGCCAGCAGCGCCCCCTGGAGCACAGATACGCAGTATTTT. The full variable domain, with the rest looked up from reference TRBV7-2 and TRBJ2-3, is GAGVSQSPSNKVTEKGKDVELRCDPISGHTALYWYRQSLGQGLEFLIYFQGNSAPDKSGLPSDRFSAERTGGSVSTLTIQRTQQEDSAVYLCASSAPWSTDTQYFGPGTRLTVL.

This chain links TRBV7-8 with TRBJ2-7, with a weak D call TRBD1 (6 bases). Germline lookup yields CDR1 SGHVS and CDR2 FQNEAQ. Trimming removed 5 bases at V and 0 bases at J, with 11 bases between. CDR3 length equals 14 residues. In nucleotides, the CDR3 is TGTGCCAGCAGCCGAATGGACAGCTCCTACGAGCAGTACTTC. Translating gives CASSRMDSSYEQYF.

The V gene is TRBV19, the J gene TRBJ1-2; possibly TRBD1 for D (5 bases). The CDR3 contains 12 residues. Germline CDR1 LNHDA, CDR2 SQIVND (reference sequence). Here the CDR3 DNA reads TGTGGGTGGACAACTAGGTCCTATGGCTACACCTTC. Translating it yields CGWTTRSYGYTF.

This chain uses TRBV27 with TRBJ2-3; TRBD2 matches 7 bases. The trim removed 11 bases at V and 1 base at J, leaving 9 bases unmatched. The CDR3 loop spans 14 amino acids. Germline V gives CDR1 MNHEY, CDR2 SMNVEV (reference sequence). The CDR3 DNA reads as TGTGCCTCTCAGGGCGGGGGAGGCACAGATACGCAGTATTTT. Its translation: CASQGGGGTDTQYF.